This T cell receptor beta chain was identified in a study of T cell repertoires in cytomegalovirus infection. Study-wide background: Both a matching HLA type and CMV infection were indicated by public TCR beta signatures.

Study results and caveats: CMV-specific TCR beta clonotypes restricted by HLA-C dominated the ex vivo response.

As for this clonotype: Its antigen is as yet unknown.

TCRdb re-called the reads with MiXCR, one entry per CDR3 protein. The repertoire includes 750,000 to 900,000 distinct CDR3 sequences, 29% of them detected once, and around 14% sits in the top ten. There are 13 residues in the CDR3. With 5 bases removed from V and 9 bases from J, the gap between germline ends came to 13 bases. This sequence joins TRBV12-3 or TRBV12-4 and TRBJ2-2, with D perhaps TRBD1 (6 bases). Source: cultured CD8+ T cells from PBMCs, taken from culture after CMV antigen stimulation. The source of this sequence is a human donor in good health (CMV status not recorded). Some clones in this sample may be carry-over from other donors' samples. Here the CDR3 reads CASSTGKTRELFF. The DNA for the CDR3 is TGTGCCAGCAGTACAGGGAAAACCAGGGAGCTGTTTTTT.